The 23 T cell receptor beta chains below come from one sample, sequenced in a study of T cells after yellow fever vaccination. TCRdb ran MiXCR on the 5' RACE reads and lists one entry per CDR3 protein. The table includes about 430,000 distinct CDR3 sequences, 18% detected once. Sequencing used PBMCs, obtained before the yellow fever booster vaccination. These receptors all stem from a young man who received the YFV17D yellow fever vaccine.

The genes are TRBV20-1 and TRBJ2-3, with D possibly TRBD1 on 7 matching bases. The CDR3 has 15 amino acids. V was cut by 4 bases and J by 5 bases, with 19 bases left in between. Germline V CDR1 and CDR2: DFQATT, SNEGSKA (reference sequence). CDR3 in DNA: TGCAGTGCTACCGGCCAGGGGGGTCGGGGAGATACGCAGTATTTT. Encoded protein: CSATGQGGRGDTQYF.

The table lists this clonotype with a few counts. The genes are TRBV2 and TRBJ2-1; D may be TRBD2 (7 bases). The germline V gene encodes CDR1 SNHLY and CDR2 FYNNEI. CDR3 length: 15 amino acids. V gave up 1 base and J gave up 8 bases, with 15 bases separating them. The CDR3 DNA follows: TGTGCCAGCAGTGAAGTGGGGGGGGCCTCGTATGAGCAGTTCTTC. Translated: CASSEVGGASYEQFF. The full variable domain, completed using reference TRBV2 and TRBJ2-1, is EPEVTQTPSHQVTQMGQEVILRCVPISNHLYFYWYRQILGQKVEFLVSFYNNEISEKSEIFDDQFSVERPDGSNFTLKIRSTKLEDSAMYFCASSEVGGASYEQFFGPGTRLTVL.

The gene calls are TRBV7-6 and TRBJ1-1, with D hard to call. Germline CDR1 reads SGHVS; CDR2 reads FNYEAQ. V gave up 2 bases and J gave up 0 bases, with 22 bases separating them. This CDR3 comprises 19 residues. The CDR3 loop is CASSLFTGGRRKMNTEAFF. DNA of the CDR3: TGTGCCAGCAGCTTATTTACGGGTGGGCGCCGAAAGATGAACACTGAAGCTTTCTTT.

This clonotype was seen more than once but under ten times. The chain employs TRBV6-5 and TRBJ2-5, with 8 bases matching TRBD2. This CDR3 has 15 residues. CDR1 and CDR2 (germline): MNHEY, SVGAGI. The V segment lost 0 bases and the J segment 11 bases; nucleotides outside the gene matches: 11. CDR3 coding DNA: TGTGCCAGCAGTTACTCGGAGTCGGGACTAGTAGGACAGTACTTC. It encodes CASSYSESGLVGQYF.

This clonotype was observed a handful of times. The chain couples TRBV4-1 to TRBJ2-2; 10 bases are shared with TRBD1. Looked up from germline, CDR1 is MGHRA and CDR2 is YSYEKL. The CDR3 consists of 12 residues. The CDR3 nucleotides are TGCGGACAGGGGGCGGTAAACGGGGAGCTGTTTTTT. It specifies CGQGAVNGELFF.

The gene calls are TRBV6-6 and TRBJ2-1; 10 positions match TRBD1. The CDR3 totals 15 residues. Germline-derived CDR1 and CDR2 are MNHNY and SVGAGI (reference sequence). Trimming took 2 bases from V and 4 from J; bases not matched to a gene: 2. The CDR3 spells CASSYGDRGYNEQFF. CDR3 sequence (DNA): TGTGCCAGCAGTTACGGGGACAGGGGTTACAATGAGCAGTTCTTC.

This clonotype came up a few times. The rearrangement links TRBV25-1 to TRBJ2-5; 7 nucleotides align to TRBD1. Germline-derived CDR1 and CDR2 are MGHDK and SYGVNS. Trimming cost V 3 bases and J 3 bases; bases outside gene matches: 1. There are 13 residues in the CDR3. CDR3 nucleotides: TGTGCCAGCAGTGATGACAGGGAAGAGACCCAGTACTTC. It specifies CASSDDREETQYF.

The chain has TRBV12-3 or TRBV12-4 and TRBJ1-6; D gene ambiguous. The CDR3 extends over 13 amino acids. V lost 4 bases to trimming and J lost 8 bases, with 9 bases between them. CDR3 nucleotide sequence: TGTGCCAGCAGTTGGGGAATACATTCACCCCTCCACTTT. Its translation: CASSWGIHSPLHF.

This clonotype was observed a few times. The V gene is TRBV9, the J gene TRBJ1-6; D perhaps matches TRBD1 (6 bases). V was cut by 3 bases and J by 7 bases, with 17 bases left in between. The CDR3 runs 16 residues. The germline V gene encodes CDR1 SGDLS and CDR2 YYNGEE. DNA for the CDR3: TGTGCCAGCAGCGACCGTTCGGGGGGACACAATTCACCCCTCCACTTT. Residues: CASSDRSGGHNSPLHF.

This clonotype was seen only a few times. CDR3 bases: TGCGCCAGCAGTGAGGGAATCGGCAGTGAAGCTTTCTTT. Its protein is CASSEGIGSEAFF. This chain connects TRBV10-1 to TRBJ1-1; D is unresolved. CDR3 length: 13 amino acids. V lost 2 bases and J 7 bases, leaving 11 bases between the germline ends. The germline V gene encodes CDR1 WNHNN and CDR2 SYGVQD (reference sequence).

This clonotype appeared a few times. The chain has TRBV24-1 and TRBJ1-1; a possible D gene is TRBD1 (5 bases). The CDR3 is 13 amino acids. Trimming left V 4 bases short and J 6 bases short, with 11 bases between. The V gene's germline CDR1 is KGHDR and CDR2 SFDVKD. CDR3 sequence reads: CATSETAGAEAFF. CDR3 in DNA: TGTGCCACCAGTGAGACAGCGGGGGCTGAAGCTTTCTTT.

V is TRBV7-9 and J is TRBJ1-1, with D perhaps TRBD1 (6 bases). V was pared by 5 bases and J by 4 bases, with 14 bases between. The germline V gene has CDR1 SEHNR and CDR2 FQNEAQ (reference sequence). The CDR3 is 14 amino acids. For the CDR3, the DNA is TGTGCCAGCAGCGATCAGGGGTTGGGCACTGAAGCTTTCTTT. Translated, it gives CASSDQGLGTEAFF.

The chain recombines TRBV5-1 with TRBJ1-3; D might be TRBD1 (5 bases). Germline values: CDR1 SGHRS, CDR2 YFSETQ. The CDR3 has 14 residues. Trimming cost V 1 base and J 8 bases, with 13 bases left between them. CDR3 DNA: TGCGCCAGCAGCTTGAGTCCCCAAGGGGACACCATATATTTT. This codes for CASSLSPQGDTIYF.

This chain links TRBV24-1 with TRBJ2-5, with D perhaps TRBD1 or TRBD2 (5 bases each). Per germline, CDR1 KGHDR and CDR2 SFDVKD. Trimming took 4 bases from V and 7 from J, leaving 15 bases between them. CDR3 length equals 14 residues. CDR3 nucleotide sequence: TGTGCCACCAGTGACCCCACCCGGGGCGGGACCCAGTACTTC. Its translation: CATSDPTRGGTQYF.

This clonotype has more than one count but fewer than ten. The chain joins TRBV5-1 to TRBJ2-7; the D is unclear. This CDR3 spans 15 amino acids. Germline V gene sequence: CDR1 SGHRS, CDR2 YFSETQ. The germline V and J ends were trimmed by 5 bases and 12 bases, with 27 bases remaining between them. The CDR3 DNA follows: TGCGCCAGCAGTTCCGGACCCGCCGGGCCTTCAACTTGGTACGTC. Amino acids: CASSSGPAGPSTWYV.

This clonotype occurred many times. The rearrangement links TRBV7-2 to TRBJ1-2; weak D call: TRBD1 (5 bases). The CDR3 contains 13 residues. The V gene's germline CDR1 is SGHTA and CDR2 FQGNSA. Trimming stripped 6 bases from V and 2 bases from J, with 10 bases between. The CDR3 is CASSPDKNYGYTF. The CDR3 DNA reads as TGTGCCAGCAGTCCGGACAAAAACTATGGCTACACCTTC. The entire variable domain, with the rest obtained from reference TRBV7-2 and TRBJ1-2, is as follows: GAGVSQSPSNKVTEKGKDVELRCDPISGHTALYWYRQSLGQGLEFLIYFQGNSAPDKSGLPSDRFSAERTGGSVSTLTIQRTQQEDSAVYLCASSPDKNYGYTFGSGTRLTVV.

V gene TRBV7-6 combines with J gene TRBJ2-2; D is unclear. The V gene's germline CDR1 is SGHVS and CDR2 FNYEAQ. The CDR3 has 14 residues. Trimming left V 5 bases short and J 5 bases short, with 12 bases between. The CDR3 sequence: CASSRQRLTGELFF. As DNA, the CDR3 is TGTGCCAGCAGCCGCCAACGATTAACCGGGGAGCTGTTTTTT.

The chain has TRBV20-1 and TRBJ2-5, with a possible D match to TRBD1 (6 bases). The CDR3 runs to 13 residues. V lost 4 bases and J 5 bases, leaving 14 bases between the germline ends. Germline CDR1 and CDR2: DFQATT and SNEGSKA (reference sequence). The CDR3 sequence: CSAKRQGWETQYF. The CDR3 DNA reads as TGCAGTGCTAAGCGGCAGGGGTGGGAGACCCAGTACTTC.

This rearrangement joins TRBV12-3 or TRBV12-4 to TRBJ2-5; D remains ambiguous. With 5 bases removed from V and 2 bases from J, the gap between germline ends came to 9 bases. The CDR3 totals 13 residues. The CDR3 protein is CASSGSGQETQYF. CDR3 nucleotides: TGTGCCAGCAGTGGAAGTGGGCAAGAGACCCAGTACTTC.

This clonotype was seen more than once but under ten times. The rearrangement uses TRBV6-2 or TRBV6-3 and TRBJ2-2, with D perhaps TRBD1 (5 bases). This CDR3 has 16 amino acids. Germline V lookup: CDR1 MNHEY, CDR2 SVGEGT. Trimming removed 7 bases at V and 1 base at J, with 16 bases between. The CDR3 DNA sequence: TGTGCCAGCACCCACACACAGACAGAGAACACCGGGGAGCTGTTTTTT. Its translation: CASTHTQTENTGELFF.

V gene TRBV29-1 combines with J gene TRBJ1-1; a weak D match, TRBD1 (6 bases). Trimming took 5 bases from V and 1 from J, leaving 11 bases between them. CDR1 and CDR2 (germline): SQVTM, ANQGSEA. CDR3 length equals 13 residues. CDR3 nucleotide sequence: TGCAGCGTTTCAACGACAGGGAACACTGAAGCTTTCTTT. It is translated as CSVSTTGNTEAFF. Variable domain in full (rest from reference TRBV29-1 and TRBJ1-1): SAVISQKPSRDICQRGTSLTIQCQVDSQVTMMFWYRQQPGQSLTLIATANQGSEATYESGFVIDKFPISRPNLTFSTLTVSNMSPEDSSIYLCSVSTTGNTEAFFGQGTRLTVV.

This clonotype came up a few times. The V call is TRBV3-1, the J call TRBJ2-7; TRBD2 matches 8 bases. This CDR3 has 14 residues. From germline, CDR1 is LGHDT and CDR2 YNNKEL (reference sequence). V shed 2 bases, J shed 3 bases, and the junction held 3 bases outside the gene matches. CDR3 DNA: TGTGCCAGCAGCCAAACTAGCGGTGTCTACGAGCAGTACTTC. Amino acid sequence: CASSQTSGVYEQYF.

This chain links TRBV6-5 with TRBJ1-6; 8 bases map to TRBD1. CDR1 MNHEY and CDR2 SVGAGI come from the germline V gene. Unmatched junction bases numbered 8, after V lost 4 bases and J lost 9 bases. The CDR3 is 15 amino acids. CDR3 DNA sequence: TGTGCCAGCAGTTCCCCCGGGACAGGCCCTTCACCCCTCCACTTT. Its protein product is CASSSPGTGPSPLHF.